The 14 T cell receptor beta chains listed next were all sequenced from one sample in a study of shared clonotypes between healthy human individuals. The repertoire was sequenced with immunoSEQ multiplex PCR; TCRdb's copy has only in-frame clones and lacks some. The sample shows some 740,000 clones, 92% of them seen only once. Naive CD8 cells lacked CD45RO, underwent positive selection for CCR7 and left out terminally differentiated effector memory CD45RA+ cells. Sequencing was done on a sample of naive CD8+ T cells sorted from blood. These receptor sequences come from a man aged 25 to 40 in good health.

The chain uses TRBV27 and TRBJ2-1, with 7 bases matching TRBD2. J lost 7 bases, V lost 2 bases, and 8 bases had no gene match. The CDR3 has 15 amino acids. CDR1 MNHEY and CDR2 SMNVEV come from the germline V gene (reference sequence). The CDR3 nucleotides are TGTGCCAGCAGTTTAGAGGGAGCGGGAAATAATGAGCAGTTCTTC. Encoded protein: CASSLEGAGNNEQFF.

The chain recombines TRBV7-6 with TRBJ2-7; 7 bases agree with TRBD2. In germline, CDR1 is SGHVS, CDR2 FNYEAQ. After removal of 5 bases from V and 6 bases from J, the junction contained 4 bases not matched to a gene. The CDR3 is 12 residues long. CDR3 in amino acids: CASSPSSGEQYF. The CDR3 bases are TGTGCCAGCAGCCCTTCTAGCGGCGAGCAGTACTTC.

This chain uses TRBV7-9 with TRBJ1-1, with 7 bases lining up with TRBD1. The germline gives CDR1 SEHNR, CDR2 FQNEAQ (reference sequence). CDR3 length: 14 amino acids. The ends lost 6 bases at V and 0 bases at J; junction bases unmatched: 4. CDR3: CASRGGLMNTEAFF. Here the CDR3 DNA reads TGTGCCAGCAGAGGGGGCCTCATGAACACTGAAGCTTTCTTT.

The chain's CDR3 is CASSSTYANTGELFF. In nucleotides, the CDR3 is TGTGCCAGCAGCTCGACTTACGCGAACACCGGGGAGCTGTTTTTT. The rearrangement joins TRBV5-4 to TRBJ2-2, with no clear D. The CDR3 is 15 amino acids. CDR1 and CDR2 (germline): SGHNT, YYREEE (reference sequence). V was trimmed by 3 bases and J by 0 bases, leaving 9 bases between them.

The chain carries TRBV29-1 and TRBJ2-3; TRBD2 aligns across 7 bases. Germline V gene sequence: CDR1 SQVTM, CDR2 ANQGSEA. This CDR3 has 14 amino acids. The V and J ends lost 6 bases and 8 bases, in that order; junction bases with no gene match: 14. This CDR3 is CSVLLDVERGTQYF. CDR3 DNA: TGCAGCGTGCTACTAGACGTGGAGCGGGGTACGCAGTATTTT.

The chain uses TRBV5-1 and TRBJ1-4; D call uncertain. Germline values: CDR1 SGHRS, CDR2 YFSETQ. The CDR3 has 15 amino acids. Deletions cut 4 bases from V and 0 bases from J, with 10 bases between. The CDR3 is CASSTQGATNEKLFF. CDR3 nucleotide sequence: TGCGCCAGCAGCACTCAAGGAGCAACTAATGAAAAACTGTTTTTT. The entire variable domain, with the rest obtained from reference TRBV5-1 and TRBJ1-4, is as follows: KAGVTQTPRYLIKTRGQQVTLSCSPISGHRSVSWYQQTPGQGLQFLFEYFSETQRNKGNFPGRFSGRQFSNSRSEMNVSTLELGDSALYLCASSTQGATNEKLFFGSGTQLSVL.

CDR3: CASSLAPIWDRGNQPQHF. CDR3 coding DNA: TGTGCCAGCAGCTTAGCCCCAATATGGGACAGGGGTAATCAGCCCCAGCATTTT. The gene calls are TRBV7-9 and TRBJ1-5; 10 nucleotides match TRBD1. Germline V gene data show CDR1 as SEHNR and CDR2 as FQNEAQ (reference sequence). Trimming removed 0 bases from V and 4 bases from J; junction bases left unmatched: 9. This CDR3 comprises 18 residues.

The chain is built from TRBV7-9 and TRBJ2-1; TRBD1 aligns across 9 bases. The V and J ends lost 5 bases and 1 base, in that order; junction bases with no gene match: 9. Germline V gene lookup returns CDR1 SEHNR and CDR2 FQNEAQ (reference sequence). The CDR3 has 17 amino acids. CDR3 loop: CASSDKTGTGSYNEQFF. The CDR3 DNA reads as TGTGCCAGCAGCGATAAAACGGGGACAGGGTCCTACAATGAGCAGTTCTTC.

The chain combines TRBV20-1 with TRBJ2-2; no firm D call. Germline loops: CDR1 DFQATT, CDR2 SNEGSKA (reference sequence). Trimming left V 0 bases short and J 11 bases short, with 4 bases between. The CDR3 contains 10 residues. The CDR3 DNA follows: TGCAGTGCTAGAGAGGTAGAGCTGTTTTTT. Translated, it gives CSAREVELFF.

Regarding this clone: The sample holds other DNA sequences that translate to the same CDR3. V usage is TRBV27 and J usage is TRBJ2-7, with TRBD1 as a possible D gene (5 bases). The CDR3 consists of 14 residues. Germline V gene sequence: CDR1 MNHEY, CDR2 SMNVEV (reference sequence). Trimming took 0 bases from V and 0 from J, leaving 6 bases between them. The CDR3 DNA is TGTGCCAGCAGTTTATCAGGGGACTCCTACGAGCAGTACTTC. Its protein product is CASSLSGDSYEQYF.

CDR3 sequence (DNA): TGTGCCAGCAGTACCCCGACTAGCGGGAGCTACAATGAGCAGTTCTTC. Protein: CASSTPTSGSYNEQFF. The V call is TRBV27, the J call TRBJ2-1, with TRBD2 matching 12 bases. V lost 5 bases and J lost 3; bases outside the gene matches: 5. The CDR3 contains 16 residues. Looked up from germline, CDR1 is MNHEY and CDR2 is SMNVEV (reference sequence).

The V and J genes are TRBV7-9 and TRBJ2-5; 11 bases map to TRBD2. The CDR3 runs 16 residues. CDR1 is SEHNR, CDR2 FQNEAQ, per germline (reference sequence). The trim removed 1 base at V and 5 bases at J, leaving 6 bases unmatched. The CDR3 DNA reads as TGTGCCAGCAGCTTAGGGGAGACTAGCGGGAAGGAGACCCAGTACTTC. The encoded protein is CASSLGETSGKETQYF.

DNA of the CDR3: TGCGCCAGCAGCCCCTTCCGACAGCAAGCCGGGGAGCTGTTTTTT. Translation: CASSPFRQQAGELFF. This chain uses TRBV5-1 with TRBJ2-2; D possibly corresponds to TRBD1 (5 bases). Germline V gives CDR1 SGHRS, CDR2 YFSETQ. This CDR3 is built from 15 residues. The V end was cut by 4 bases, the J end by 6 bases, with 16 bases between.

This chain links TRBV7-9 with TRBJ2-7; TRBD2 matches at 12 bases. The CDR3 spans 15 residues. Germline V gene data show CDR1 as SEHNR and CDR2 as FQNEAQ (reference sequence). The junction had 9 bases not matched to a gene; V was cut back by 5 bases and J by 7 bases. CDR3 region: CASSDLAGGPEEQYF. CDR3 nucleotides: TGTGCCAGCAGCGACCTAGCGGGAGGGCCGGAAGAGCAGTACTTC.